This TCR beta chain was obtained from a study of T cell responses to AZD1222 COVID-19 vaccine. The repertoire was sequenced with immunoSEQ multiplex PCR; TCRdb's copy has only in-frame clones and lacks some. The top ten hold around 5% of the sample, which has about 82,000 clones, 80% to 90% seen once. The germline CDR1 and CDR2 sequences are MNHEY and SMNVEV (reference sequence). The CDR3 consists of 12 residues. V lost 5 bases and J 11 bases, leaving 13 bases between the germline ends. This TCR came from an adult in good health. This specimen was peripheral blood, taken on day 0 of AZD1222 vaccination. The rearrangement links TRBV27 to TRBJ1-5; D possibly corresponds to TRBD1 (5 bases). CDR3 in amino acids: CASSPLGGSQHF. CDR3 DNA sequence: TGTGCCAGCAGTCCCCTGGGGGGGTCCCAGCATTTT.